These T cell receptor beta chains were read from a single sample in a study of blood T cell repertoires in COVID-19. Data came from immunoSEQ multiplex PCR; TCRdb stores just in-frame clones and leaves some out. This table holds 250,000 or so clones, around 93% found once. The sequencing input was PBMCs or T cells enriched from blood (not recorded which). The receptors were sampled from a man aged 40-55 years who had been exposed to COVID-19. CDR3s leave out the opening cysteine and the closing phenylalanine or tryptophan.

v_gene	j_gene	len	CDR3aa
TRBV6-1	TRBJ1-2	12	ASSERQGNYGYT
TRBV6-5	TRBJ1-3	12	ASSPGTNGNTIY
TRBV9	TRBJ2-3	14	ASSVFGRIGTDTQY
TRBV19	TRBJ1-2	12	ASKNSRGRAGYT
TRBV11-2	TRBJ2-7	10	ASSLVSHEQY
TRBV3-1/TRBV3-2	TRBJ2-7	13	ASSPLAGAPYEQY
TRBV19	TRBJ2-5	10	ASSIGGETQY
TRBV19	TRBJ1-6	13	ASSARQGDNSPLH
TRBV27	TRBJ1-1	12	ASRSTGLGTEAF
TRBV27	TRBJ1-2	13	ASSLAAPRGYGYT
TRBV19	TRBJ1-3	12	ASSPRGGGNTIY
TRBV5-1	TRBJ2-3	14	ASSLEVMQGADTQY
TRBV30	TRBJ1-5	10	AWSAGRQPQH
TRBV30	TRBJ1-6	13	AWILTGVPKDDLH
TRBV7-3	TRBJ2-1	13	ASSVRDRGYNEQF
TRBV7-9	TRBJ2-7	13	ASSTSGTTAYEQY
TRBV27	TRBJ2-7	13	ASSTRLAPIYEQY
TRBV3-1/TRBV3-2	TRBJ1-1	12	ASSQLGTNTEAF
TRBV15	TRBJ1-3	14	ATSRDRGSSGNTIY
TRBV30	TRBJ1-1	12	AWSVFYVPGGAF
TRBV11-2	TRBJ2-3	13	ASSLNSGSTDTQY
TRBV7-7	TRBJ2-2	13	ASSQGQGNTGELF
TRBV10-3	TRBJ2-1	13	AISASSGGYNEQF
TRBV27	TRBJ1-1	12	ASSLSFIHTEAF
TRBV19	TRBJ1-1	11	ASSVTGSTEAF
TRBV28	TRBJ2-7	12	ASRPPDSSYEQY
TRBV24-1	TRBJ2-7	13	ATSDPGTGDNEQY
TRBV11-3	TRBJ2-7	11	ASSLAGHGEQY
TRBV10-3	TRBJ1-1	9	AISETGAAF
TRBV30	TRBJ1-1	12	AWSVRWDQGEAF
TRBV28	TRBJ2-3	14	ASSSHGTSGTDTQY
TRBV27	TRBJ2-6	13	ASSLKYSGANVLT
TRBV29-1	TRBJ1-1	11	SVPGQGGTEAF
TRBV5-1	TRBJ1-3	12	ASSRDRTGNTIY
TRBV12-5	TRBJ2-2	13	ASGLVTTRAGELF
TRBV7-9	TRBJ1-2	12	ASSYDRGLAGYT
TRBV13	TRBJ2-7	12	ASRTGGSSYEQY
TRBV20-1	TRBJ2-5	9	SARQRETQY
TRBV28	TRBJ2-5	15	ASSPSYRALQKETQY
TRBV4-3	TRBJ1-3	15	ASSQGGQGQSGNTIY
TRBV19	TRBJ2-2	12	ASSIGQGGGELF
TRBV5-1	TRBJ2-2	13	ASSLGATNTGELF
TRBV5-1	TRBJ2-1	13	ASRVGLAEHNEQF
TRBV10-3	TRBJ2-6	13	AISGAGTGANVLT
TRBV10-3	TRBJ2-2	13	ASGPTGANTGELF
TRBV4-2	TRBJ2-1	14	ASSLTGREANNEQF
TRBV28	TRBJ2-7	10	ASSSEVWEQY
TRBV5-1	TRBJ1-5	11	ASSLMGAQPQH
TRBV5-1	TRBJ2-7	13	ASTPPRGDSYEQY
TRBV6-5	TRBJ1-4	13	ASSYSGGLDEKLF
TRBV5-4	TRBJ2-7	13	ASSLGSGSSYEQY
TRBV5-1	TRBJ1-3	13	ASSSQGYPGNTIY
TRBV28	TRBJ1-4	12	ASSRRAGVEKLF